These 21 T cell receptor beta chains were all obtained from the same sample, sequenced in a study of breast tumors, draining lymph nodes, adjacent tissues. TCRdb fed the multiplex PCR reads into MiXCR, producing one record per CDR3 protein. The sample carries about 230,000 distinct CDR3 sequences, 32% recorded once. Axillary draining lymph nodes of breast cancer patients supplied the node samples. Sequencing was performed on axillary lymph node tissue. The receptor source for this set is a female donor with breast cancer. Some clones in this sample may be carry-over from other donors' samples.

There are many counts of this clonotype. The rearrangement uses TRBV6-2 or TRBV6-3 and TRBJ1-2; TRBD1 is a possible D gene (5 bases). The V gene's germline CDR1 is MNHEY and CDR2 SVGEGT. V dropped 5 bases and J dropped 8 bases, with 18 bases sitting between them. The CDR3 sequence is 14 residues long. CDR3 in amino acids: CASSTPGGAEGYTF. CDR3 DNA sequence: TGTGCCAGCAGTACACCTGGAGGGGCGGAAGGCTACACCTTC.

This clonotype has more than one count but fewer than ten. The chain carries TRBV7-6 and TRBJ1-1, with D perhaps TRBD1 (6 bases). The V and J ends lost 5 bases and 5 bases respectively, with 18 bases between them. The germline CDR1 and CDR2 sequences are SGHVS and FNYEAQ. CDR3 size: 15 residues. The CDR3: CASSVTGMSETEAFF. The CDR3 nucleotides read TGTGCCAGCAGCGTAACAGGGATGTCGGAGACTGAAGCTTTCTTT.

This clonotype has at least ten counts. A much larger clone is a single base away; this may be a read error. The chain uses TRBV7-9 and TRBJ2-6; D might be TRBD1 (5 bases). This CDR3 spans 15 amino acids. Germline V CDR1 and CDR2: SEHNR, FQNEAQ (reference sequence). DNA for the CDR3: TGTGCCAGCAGCCAACAGCCCCCTGGGGCCAACGTCCTGCCTTTC. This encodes CASSQQPPGANVLPF. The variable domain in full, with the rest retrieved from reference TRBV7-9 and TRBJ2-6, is DTGVSQNPRHKITKRGQNVTFRCDPISEHNRLYWYRQTLGQGPEFLTYFQNEAQLEKSRLLSDRFSAERPKGSFSTLEIQRTEQGDSAMYLCASSQQPPGANVLPFGAGSRLTVL.

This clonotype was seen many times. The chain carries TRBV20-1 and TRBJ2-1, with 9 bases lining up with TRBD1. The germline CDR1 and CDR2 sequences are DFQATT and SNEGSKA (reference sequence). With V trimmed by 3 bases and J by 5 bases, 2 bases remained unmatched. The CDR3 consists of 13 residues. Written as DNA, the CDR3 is TGCAGTGCTAGGGGACAGGGTAACAATGAGCAGTTCTTC. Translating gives CSARGQGNNEQFF.

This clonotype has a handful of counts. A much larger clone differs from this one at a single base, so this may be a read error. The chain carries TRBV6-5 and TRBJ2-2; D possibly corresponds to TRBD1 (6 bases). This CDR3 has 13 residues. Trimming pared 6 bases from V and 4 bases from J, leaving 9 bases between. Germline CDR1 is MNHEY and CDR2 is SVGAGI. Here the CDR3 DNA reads TGTGCCAGCAGGCCCAGGGGCACCGGGGAGCTGTTTTTT. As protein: CASRPRGTGELFF.

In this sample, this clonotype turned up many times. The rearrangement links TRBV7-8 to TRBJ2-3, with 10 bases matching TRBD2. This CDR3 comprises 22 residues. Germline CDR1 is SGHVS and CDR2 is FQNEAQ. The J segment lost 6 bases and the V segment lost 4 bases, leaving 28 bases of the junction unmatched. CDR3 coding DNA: TGTGCCAGCAGCTCAGCGCTTCCGAGCTCTCTACTCTCACTAGCGGGACGGGATACGCAGTATTTT. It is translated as CASSSALPSSLLSLAGRDTQYF.

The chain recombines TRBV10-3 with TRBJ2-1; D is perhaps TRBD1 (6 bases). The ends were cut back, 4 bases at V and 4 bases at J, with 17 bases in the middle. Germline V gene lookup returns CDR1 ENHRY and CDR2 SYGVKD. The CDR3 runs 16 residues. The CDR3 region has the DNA TGTGCCATCAGTGCTAACACAGGGACATTTTACAATGAGCAGTTCTTC. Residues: CAISANTGTFYNEQFF.

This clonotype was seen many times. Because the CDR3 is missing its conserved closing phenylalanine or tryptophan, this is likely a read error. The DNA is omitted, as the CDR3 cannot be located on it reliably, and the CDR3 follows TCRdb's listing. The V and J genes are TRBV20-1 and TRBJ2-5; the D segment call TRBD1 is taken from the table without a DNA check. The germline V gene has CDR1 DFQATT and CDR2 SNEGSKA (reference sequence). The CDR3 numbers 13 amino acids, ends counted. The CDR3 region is CSARLGGGETQHL.

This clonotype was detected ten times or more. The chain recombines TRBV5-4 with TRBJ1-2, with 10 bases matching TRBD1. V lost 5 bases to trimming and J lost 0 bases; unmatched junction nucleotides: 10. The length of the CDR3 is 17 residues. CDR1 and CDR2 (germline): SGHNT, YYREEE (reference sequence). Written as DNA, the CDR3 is TGTGCCAGCAGTTTTCGGGACAGGGGTATTGCTAACTATGGCTACACCTTC. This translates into CASSFRDRGIANYGYTF.

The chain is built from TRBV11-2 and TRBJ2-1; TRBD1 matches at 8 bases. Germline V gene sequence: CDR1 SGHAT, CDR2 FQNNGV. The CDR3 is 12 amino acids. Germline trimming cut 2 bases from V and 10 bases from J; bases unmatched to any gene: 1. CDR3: CASSLRTGEQFF. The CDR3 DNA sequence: TGTGCCAGCAGCTTAAGGACAGGGGAGCAGTTCTTC. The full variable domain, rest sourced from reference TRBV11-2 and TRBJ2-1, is EAGVAQSPRYKIIEKRQSVAFWCNPISGHATLYWYQQILGQGPKLLIQFQNNGVVDDSQLPKDRFSAERLKGVDSTLKIQPAKLEDSAVYLCASSLRTGEQFFGPGTRLTVL.

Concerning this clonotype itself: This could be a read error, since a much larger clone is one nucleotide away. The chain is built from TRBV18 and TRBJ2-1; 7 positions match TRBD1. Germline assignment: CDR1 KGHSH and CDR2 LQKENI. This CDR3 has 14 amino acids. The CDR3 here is CASSPSGQVNGQFF. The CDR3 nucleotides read TGTGCCAGCTCCCCGTCCGGACAGGTCAATGGGCAGTTCTTC. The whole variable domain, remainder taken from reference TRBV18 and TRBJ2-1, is NAGVMQNPRHLVRRRGQEARLRCSPMKGHSHVYWYRQLPEEGLKFMVYLQKENIIDESGMPKERFSAEFPKEGPSILRIQQVVRGDSAAYFCASSPSGQVNGQFFGPGTRLTVL.

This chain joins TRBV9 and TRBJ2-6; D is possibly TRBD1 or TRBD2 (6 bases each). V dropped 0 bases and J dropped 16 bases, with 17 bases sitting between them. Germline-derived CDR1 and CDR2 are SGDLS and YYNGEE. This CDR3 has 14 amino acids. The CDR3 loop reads CASSVGSGAGELTF. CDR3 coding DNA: TGTGCCAGCAGCGTAGGTTCGGGGGCCGGGGAGCTGACTTTC.

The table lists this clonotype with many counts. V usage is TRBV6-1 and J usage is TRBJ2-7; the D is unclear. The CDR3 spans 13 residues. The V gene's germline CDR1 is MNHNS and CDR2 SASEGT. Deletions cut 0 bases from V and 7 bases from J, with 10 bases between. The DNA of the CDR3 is TGTGCCAGCAGTGAAGCGGATCCCTTGGAGCAGTACTTC. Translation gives CASSEADPLEQYF.

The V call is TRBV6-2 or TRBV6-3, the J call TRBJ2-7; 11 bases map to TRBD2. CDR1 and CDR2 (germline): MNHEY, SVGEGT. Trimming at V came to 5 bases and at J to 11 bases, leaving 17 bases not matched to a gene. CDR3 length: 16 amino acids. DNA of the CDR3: TGTGCCAGCAGTCCCCTGACTAGCGGGGTTGTTTCAGAGGAGTACTTC. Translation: CASSPLTSGVVSEEYF.

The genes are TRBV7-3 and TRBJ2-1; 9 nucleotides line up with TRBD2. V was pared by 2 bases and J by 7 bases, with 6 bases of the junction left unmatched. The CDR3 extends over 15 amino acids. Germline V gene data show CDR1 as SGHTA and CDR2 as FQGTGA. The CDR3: CASSLPASGMNEQFF. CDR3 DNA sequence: TGTGCCAGCAGCTTACCGGCTAGCGGGATGAATGAGCAGTTCTTC.

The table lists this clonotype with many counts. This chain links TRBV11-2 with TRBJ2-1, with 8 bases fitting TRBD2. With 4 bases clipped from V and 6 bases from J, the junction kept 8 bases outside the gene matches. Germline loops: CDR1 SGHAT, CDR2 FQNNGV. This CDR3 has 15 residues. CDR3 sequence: CASSSGREGGNEQFF. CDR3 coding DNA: TGTGCCAGCAGCTCAGGTCGGGAGGGTGGCAATGAGCAGTTCTTC.

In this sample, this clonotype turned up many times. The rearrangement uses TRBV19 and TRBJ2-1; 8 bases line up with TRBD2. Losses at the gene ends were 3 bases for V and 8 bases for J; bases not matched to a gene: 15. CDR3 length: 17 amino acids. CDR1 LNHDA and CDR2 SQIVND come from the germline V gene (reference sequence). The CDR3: CASSIGASGSGWDEQFF. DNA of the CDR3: TGTGCCAGTAGTATCGGGGCAAGCGGGAGCGGGTGGGATGAGCAGTTCTTC.

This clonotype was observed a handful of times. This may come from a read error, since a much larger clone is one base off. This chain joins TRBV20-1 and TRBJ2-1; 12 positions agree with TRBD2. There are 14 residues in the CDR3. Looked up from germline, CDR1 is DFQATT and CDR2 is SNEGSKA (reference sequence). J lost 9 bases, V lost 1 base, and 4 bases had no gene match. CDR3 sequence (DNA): TGCAGTGCTAGAGTTCCTAGCGGGAGGGCTGAGCAGTTCTTC. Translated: CSARVPSGRAEQFF.

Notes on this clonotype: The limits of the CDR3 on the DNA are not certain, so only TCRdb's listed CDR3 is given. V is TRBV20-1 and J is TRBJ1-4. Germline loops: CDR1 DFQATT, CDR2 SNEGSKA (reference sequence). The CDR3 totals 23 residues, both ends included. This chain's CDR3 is CSANSGTRYAQYFGLATNEKLFF.

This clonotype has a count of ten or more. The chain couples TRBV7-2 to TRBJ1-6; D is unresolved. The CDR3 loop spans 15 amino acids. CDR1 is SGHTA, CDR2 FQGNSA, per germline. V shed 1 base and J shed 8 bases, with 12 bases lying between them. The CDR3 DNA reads TGTGCCAGCAGCTTAGATCCGAACCCGGATTCACCCCTCCACTTT. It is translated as CASSLDPNPDSPLHF.

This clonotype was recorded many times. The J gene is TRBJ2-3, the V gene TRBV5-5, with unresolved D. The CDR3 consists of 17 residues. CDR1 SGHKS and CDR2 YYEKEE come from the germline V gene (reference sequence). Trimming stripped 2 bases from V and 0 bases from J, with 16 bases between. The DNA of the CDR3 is TGTGCCAGCAGCTTCAATAGAAGGGAAACTAGCACAGATACGCAGTATTTT. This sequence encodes CASSFNRRETSTDTQYF.